This is a list of T cell receptor beta chains from one sample in a study of cytomegalovirus exposure and HLA in healthy donors. TCRdb keeps only in-frame clones here, not all; method: immunoSEQ multiplex PCR. There are around 100,000 clones in the sample; about 75% occur only once, and under 5.5% lies in the top ten. Sequencing used PBMCs. The source of these receptors is a woman aged 18-30 years in good health and CMV-seropositive. Each CDR3 is given with its conserved first and last residue. The D gene is left open where the match is weak. Not every row has a clone size; where given, it reads once, few, many or a size class.

>NA|TRBJ2-5|TRBD1|TRBV27
CASSPTRDRVYQETQYF
TGTGCCAGCAGCCCCACTCGGGACAGGGTGTACCAAGAGACCCAGTACTTC
>NA|TRBJ1-4|NA|TRBV30
CAWSAGVDEKLFF
TGTGCCTGGAGTGCAGGGGTGGACGAAAAACTGTTTTTT
>NA|TRBJ2-7|TRBD2|TRBV14
CASSQDRTSGDSYEQYF
TGTGCCAGCAGCCAAGACAGGACTAGCGGCGATTCCTACGAGCAGTACTTC
>few|TRBJ2-1|TRBD2|TRBV13
CASSLSATSGIRSYNEQFF
TGTGCCAGCAGCTTATCCGCGACTAGCGGGATCCGTTCATACAATGAGCAGTTCTTC
>NA|TRBJ2-2|TRBD2|TRBV29-1
CSVYGRATGELFF
TGCAGCGTGTACGGGAGGGCGACCGGGGAGCTGTTTTTT
>NA|TRBJ2-7|NA|TRBV19
CASSIGMRASYEQYF
TGTGCCAGTAGTATAGGTATGAGAGCCTCCTACGAGCAGTACTTC
>NA|TRBJ2-7|NA|TRBV7-3
CASSLTPLDRPQPSEQYF
TGTGCCAGCAGCTTAACCCCGCTCGACAGACCGCAGCCGTCCGAGCAGTACTTC
>NA|TRBJ1-1|NA|TRBV5-1
CASSDQGNTEAFF
TGCGCCAGCAGCGATCAGGGGAACACTGAAGCTTTCTTT
>NA|TRBJ2-7|NA|TRBV29-1
CSVVGEGSYEQYF
TGCAGCGTCGTTGGGGAAGGGAGCTACGAGCAGTACTTC
>NA|TRBJ2-1|TRBD2|TRBV29-1
CSAAAGGLYNEQFF
TGCAGCGCAGCAGCGGGAGGTCTTTACAATGAGCAGTTCTTC
>NA|TRBJ2-7|TRBD2|TRBV27
CASSFQRGDYEQYF
TGTGCCAGCAGTTTTCAACGGGGGGACTACGAGCAGTACTTC
>NA|TRBJ2-3|TRBD2|TRBV5-4
CASSLEGGRSDTQYF
TGTGCCAGCAGCTTGGAGGGCGGGAGGTCGGATACGCAGTATTTT
>once|TRBJ1-2|TRBD1|TRBV28
CASSFWTGFNYGYTF
TGTGCCAGCAGTTTTTGGACAGGGTTTAACTATGGCTACACCTTC
>NA|TRBJ2-7|TRBD2|TRBV28
CASSSTGTSDPYEQYF
TGTGCCAGCAGTTCAACCGGGACTAGCGATCCCTACGAGCAGTACTTC
>few|TRBJ1-3|NA|TRBV30
CASDVRGSGNTIYF
TGTGCCTCGGATGTCCGGGGCTCTGGAAACACCATATATTTT
>few|TRBJ1-1|NA|TRBV11-2
CASSLRASGLFGTEAFF
TGTGCCAGCAGCTTAAGGGCGTCAGGGTTATTTGGCACTGAAGCTTTCTTT
>few|TRBJ2-5|TRBD2|TRBV6-4
CASSETSGEQETQYF
TGTGCCAGCAGTGAGACTAGCGGAGAACAAGAGACCCAGTACTTC
>NA|TRBJ2-1|TRBD2|TRBV9
CASSPSATSGLYNEQFF
TGTGCCAGCAGCCCAAGCGCGACTAGCGGACTATACAATGAGCAGTTCTTC
>NA|TRBJ2-5|NA|TRBV21-1
CASSKGWPGALQETQYF
TGTGCCAGCAGCAAAGGGTGGCCAGGGGCGCTCCAAGAGACCCAGTACTTC
>NA|TRBJ2-2|TRBD1|TRBV10-3
CAIVGQGDNTGELFF
TGTGCCATCGTGGGACAGGGTGATAACACCGGGGAGCTGTTTTTT
>NA|TRBJ1-1|TRBD1|TRBV11-2
CASSLTGAEAFF
TGTGCCAGCAGCTTAACAGGGGCCGAAGCTTTCTTT
>NA|TRBJ2-1|TRBD2|TRBV6-5
CASSYAGGPDNEQFF
TGTGCCAGCAGTTACGCGGGAGGGCCCGACAATGAGCAGTTCTTC
>NA|TRBJ2-7|TRBD1|TRBV11-3
CASSFSGQGYEQYF
TGTGCCAGCAGCTTCTCAGGACAGGGCTACGAGCAGTACTTC
>NA|TRBJ2-7|NA|TRBV20-1
CSASRIYEQYF
TGCAGTGCTAGCAGGATATACGAGCAGTACTTC
>few|TRBJ2-5|NA|TRBV6-5
CASSYSGGDETQYF
TGTGCCAGCAGTTACTCAGGGGGAGATGAGACCCAGTACTTC
>NA|TRBJ2-5|TRBD2|TRBV7-9
CASSLGLAEETQYF
TGTGCCAGCAGCCTAGGGCTAGCGGAAGAGACCCAGTACTTC
>NA|TRBJ1-4|NA|TRBV4-1
CASSQDQGGDEKLFF
TGCGCCAGCAGCCAGGATCAGGGAGGCGATGAAAAACTGTTTTTT
>NA|TRBJ1-1|NA|TRBV6-5
CASSYRTAENTEAFF
TGTGCCAGCAGTTACCGGACAGCAGAGAACACTGAAGCTTTCTTT
>few|TRBJ1-1|NA|TRBV7-2
CASSRGKNTEAFF
TGTGCCAGCAGCCGGGGGAAGAACACTGAAGCTTTCTTT
>NA|TRBJ2-7|TRBD2|TRBV9
CASSARGVAGAYEQYF
TGTGCCAGCAGCGCCCGCGGGGTAGCGGGAGCCTACGAGCAGTACTTC
>once|TRBJ2-6|TRBD1|TRBV7-9
CASSSGQGTSGANVLTF
TGTGCCAGCAGCTCAGGACAGGGCACCTCTGGGGCCAACGTCCTGACTTTC
>NA|TRBJ2-3|TRBD2|TRBV4-2
CASSQAGSGAAGTQYF
TGTGCCAGCAGCCAAGCGGGTAGCGGGGCGGCGGGTACGCAGTATTTT
>NA|TRBJ1-1|NA|TRBV6-1
CASRPRGFEAFF
TGTGCCAGCAGGCCGAGGGGGTTTGAAGCTTTCTTT
>NA|TRBJ2-7|TRBD1|TRBV4-1
CASSPIQRTGSSYEQYF
TGCGCCAGCAGCCCCATCCAGCGGACAGGGAGCTCCTACGAGCAGTACTTC
>NA|TRBJ2-7|NA|TRBV25-1
CASSEAGSIYEQYF
TGTGCCAGCAGTGAGGCAGGGTCGATCTACGAGCAGTACTTC
>NA|TRBJ1-2|NA|TRBV7-9
CASSGGVTTHLIGYTF
TGTGCCAGCAGCGGGGGGGTAACGACACACCTCATCGGCTACACCTTC
>NA|TRBJ1-3|NA|TRBV5-1
CASSRGIWDSGNTIYF
TGCGCCAGCTCACGGGGGATCTGGGACTCTGGAAACACCATATATTTT
>NA|TRBJ2-7|TRBD2|TRBV6-6
CASSNAGTSGIKKYF
TGTGCCAGCAGTAACGCCGGGACTAGCGGAATCAAGAAGTACTTC
>NA|TRBJ2-1|TRBD2|TRBV13
CASSIGLAAYNEQFF
TGTGCCAGCAGCATCGGACTAGCGGCCTACAATGAGCAGTTCTTC
>NA|TRBJ1-3|NA|TRBV5-1
CASSAGNSGNTIYF
TGCGCCAGCAGCGCGGGTAACTCTGGAAACACCATATATTTT
>NA|TRBJ2-3|NA|TRBV4-3
CASSQGTPGTDTQYF
TGCGCCAGCAGCCAAGGGACTCCCGGGACAGATACGCAGTATTTT
>NA|TRBJ1-5|NA|TRBV6-6
CASLMGGTSNQPQHF
TGTGCCAGCCTCATGGGAGGAACTAGCAATCAGCCCCAGCATTTT
>NA|TRBJ2-1|NA|TRBV6-1
CASLPSSYNEQFF
TGTGCCAGCCTTCCGAGCTCCTACAATGAGCAGTTCTTC
>NA|TRBJ2-4|NA|TRBV2
CASSLAPAKNIQYF
TGTGCCAGCAGCCTAGCCCCAGCCAAAAACATTCAGTACTTC
>NA|TRBJ1-5|NA|TRBV28
CASSSNNQPQHF
TGTGCCAGCAGTTCCAACAATCAGCCCCAGCATTTT
>NA|TRBJ1-3|NA|TRBV10-3
CAMKDSFSGNTIYF
TGTGCCATGAAGGACAGCTTCTCTGGAAACACCATATATTTT